The 10 T cell receptor beta chains given below trace back to one sample, sequenced in a study of neoadjuvant anti-PD-1 for oral cavity cancer (dated by TCRdb to about 2021). What the time point label conveys for this sample: after neoadjuvant nivolumab, at surgical resection. Receptor amplification or capture employed the immunoSEQ multiplex PCR assay. TCRdb obtained this table from immuneACCESS and retained in-frame rearrangements with V and J assigned. These tables miss some clones; where compared with another copy, unresolved V genes account for less than half of the shortfall, and the remainder is unexplained. This sample holds some 12,000 clones; 71% were observed only once. The ten top clones hold around 2.3% of the sample. This material consisted of PBMCs, taken after nivolumab (anti-PD-1) treatment. These receptor sequences come from a person aged 35-79 years with oral cavity squamous cell carcinoma.

The chain links TRBV6-1 to TRBJ1-1; unclear D gene. Trimming pared 8 bases from V and 1 base from J, leaving 8 bases between. The CDR3 is 12 amino acids. The V gene's germline CDR1 is MNHNS and CDR2 SASEGT. The CDR3 loop is CASALPNTEAFF. CDR3 nucleotides: TGTGCCAGCGCACTCCCGAACACTGAAGCTTTCTTT.

The gene calls are TRBV2 and TRBJ2-1; 8 nucleotides match TRBD2. Germline V gene sequence: CDR1 SNHLY, CDR2 FYNNEI. This CDR3 is 15 amino acids long. With V trimmed by 6 bases and J by 8 bases, 12 bases remained unmatched. The CDR3: CASRGGSGRPDEQFF. CDR3 coding DNA: TGTGCCAGCAGAGGGGGAAGCGGGAGACCGGATGAGCAGTTCTTC.

The chain joins TRBV6-1 to TRBJ2-3, with D possibly TRBD2 on 6 matching bases. Looked up from germline, CDR1 is MNHNS and CDR2 is SASEGT. V gave up 5 bases and J gave up 9 bases, with 18 bases separating them. CDR3 size: 14 residues. The CDR3 here is CASSPGLLRQTQYF. The DNA for the CDR3 is TGTGCCAGCAGTCCGGGACTGTTGCGTCAAACGCAGTATTTT.

The J gene is TRBJ2-7, the V gene TRBV11-2, with D possibly matching TRBD2 (7 bases). The CDR3 contains 15 residues. V lost 6 bases, J lost 3 bases, and 18 bases lay in between. CDR1 and CDR2 (germline): SGHAT, FQNNGV. CDR3 loop: CASRPRAGAYYEQYF. The CDR3 DNA sequence: TGTGCCAGCAGACCTCGGGCGGGGGCTTACTACGAGCAGTACTTC. The full variable domain, completed using reference TRBV11-2 and TRBJ2-7, is EAGVAQSPRYKIIEKRQSVAFWCNPISGHATLYWYQQILGQGPKLLIQFQNNGVVDDSQLPKDRFSAERLKGVDSTLKIQPAKLEDSAVYLCASRPRAGAYYEQYFGPGTRLTVT.

This chain connects TRBV4-1 to TRBJ2-5; 9 nucleotides match TRBD1. The CDR3 contains 15 residues. CDR1 MGHRA and CDR2 YSYEKL come from the germline V gene. Trimming at V came to 1 base and at J to 5 bases, leaving 5 bases not matched to a gene. The CDR3 DNA follows: TGCGCCAGCAGCCAAGGCACAGGGGGCGCGGAGACCCAGTACTTC. It yields the protein CASSQGTGGAETQYF.

The chain employs TRBV11-2 and TRBJ2-7, with TRBD1 matching 10 bases. This CDR3 has 15 amino acids. Losses at the gene ends were 5 bases for V and 3 bases for J; bases not matched to a gene: 7. The germline gives CDR1 SGHAT, CDR2 FQNNGV. The CDR3 protein is CASSLTRDRGYEQYF. The CDR3 nucleotides are TGTGCCAGCAGCCTGACCCGGGACAGGGGCTACGAGCAGTACTTC.

This clone was detected once. The rearrangement links TRBV5-1 to TRBJ1-2; 7 nucleotides match TRBD1. V lost 4 bases to trimming and J lost 0 bases; unmatched junction nucleotides: 9. The length of the CDR3 is 16 residues. Germline V gene data show CDR1 as SGHRS and CDR2 as YFSETQ. The chain's CDR3 is CASSALTGSPNYGYTF. In nucleotides, the CDR3 is TGCGCCAGCAGCGCCTTGACAGGGTCCCCTAACTATGGCTACACCTTC.

The V call is TRBV2, the J call TRBJ2-3; D uncertain. The CDR3 has 12 residues. Between the trimmed V and J ends, which lost 3 bases and 10 bases, there was a span of 11 bases. Looked up from germline, CDR1 is SNHLY and CDR2 is FYNNEI. As DNA, the CDR3 is TGTGCCAGCAGTGATGGCCGACCGGCGCAGTATTTT. This encodes CASSDGRPAQYF.

Only a few counts were recorded for this clone. V and J are TRBV5-1 and TRBJ1-2, with unresolved D. The germline gives CDR1 SGHRS, CDR2 YFSETQ. The CDR3 length is 12 residues. The V end was cut by 4 bases, the J end by 8 bases, with 12 bases between. The CDR3 sequence: CASSPNDWGYTF. The CDR3 DNA follows: TGCGCCAGCAGCCCCAACGATTGGGGCTACACCTTC.

This clone was detected a few times. The chain links TRBV5-1 to TRBJ1-1, with D maybe TRBD1 (6 bases). From germline, CDR1 is SGHRS and CDR2 YFSETQ. The CDR3 totals 13 residues. Trimming pared 3 bases from V and 2 bases from J, leaving 8 bases between. The CDR3 loop is CASSSQGNTEAFF. CDR3 nucleotides: TGCGCCAGCAGCTCACAGGGCAACACTGAAGCTTTCTTT.